The 4 T cell receptor beta chains below all came from one sample that was sequenced in a study of T cell responses to AZD1222 COVID-19 vaccine. The table came from immunoSEQ multiplex PCR; TCRdb's copy has only in-frame clones and leaves some out. In the table there are roughly 84,000 clones, around nine tenths of which are singletons. Sample: peripheral blood, taken 28 days after the second AZD1222 dose. The receptors originated from an adult who received the AZD1222 COVID-19 vaccine.

The chain joins TRBV18 to TRBJ2-7; TRBD1 might be the D (6 bases). The V end lost 4 bases, the J end lost 6 bases, and 19 bases lay between the germline ends. CDR3 length: 15 residues. Germline V gene data show CDR1 as KGHSH and CDR2 as LQKENI. The CDR3 coding sequence is TGTGCCAGCTCACGGGGGTTGGCAGGGGAAGGCGAGCAGTACTTC. This encodes CASSRGLAGEGEQYF.

Comments on this clone: Different DNA sequences within this sample yield the same CDR3. The rearrangement uses TRBV7-9 and TRBJ1-4; TRBD1 matches 10 bases. Per germline, CDR1 SEHNR and CDR2 FQNEAQ (reference sequence). This CDR3 has 15 amino acids. V shed 3 bases, J shed 8 bases, and the junction held 6 bases outside the gene matches. CDR3 in DNA: TGTGCCAGCAGCTTGGGGGACAGGGGTAGGGAAAAACTGTTTTTT. Translating it yields CASSLGDRGREKLFF.

This chain uses TRBV5-4 with TRBJ2-1; 14 nucleotides align to TRBD2. Germline-derived CDR1 and CDR2 are SGHNT and YYREEE (reference sequence). Germline trimming cut 3 bases from V and 10 bases from J; bases unmatched to any gene: 3. The CDR3 sequence is 14 residues long. CDR3 loop: CASSWGLAGVEQFF. The CDR3 nucleotides are TGTGCCAGCAGCTGGGGACTAGCGGGGGTAGAGCAGTTCTTC.

As to this clone: Germline and junction disagree at one end, which may indicate a read error. The gene calls are TRBV15 and TRBJ2-1, with D maybe TRBD2 (5 bases). Germline CDR1 is LNHNV and CDR2 is YYDKDF (reference sequence). This CDR3 is built from 14 residues. CDR3 coding DNA: TGTGCCACCAGCAGAGTAGAGGGCTGGCCCCCTCAGGTCTTC. The encoded protein is CATSRVEGWPPQVF.